Listed here are 27 T cell receptor beta chains from one sample, sequenced in a study of regulatory T cells in long-lasting Graves disease. Specified time point: persistent/refractory GD, antithyroid drugs over 5 years with positive TRAb. RNA extracted from PBMCs served as the sequencing template. Construction of TCR beta libraries relied on iRepertoire HTBI primers and on Arm-PCR targeting CDR3 regions. TCRdb redid the calling of the multiplex PCR reads with MiXCR, one entry per CDR3 protein. Of about 660,000 distinct CDR3 sequences in the sample, 30% were seen once. The sample consisted of peripheral blood mononuclear cells (PBMCs), taken when the disease was refractory, from a patient treated with antithyroid drugs. Receptor source: a female donor with Graves disease.

This clonotype has a count of ten or more. This chain uses TRBV28 with TRBJ1-2; weak D call: TRBD1 (5 bases). This CDR3 spans 17 amino acids. In germline, CDR1 is MDHEN, CDR2 SYDVKM. The V and J ends lost 2 bases and 4 bases respectively, with 20 bases between them. For the CDR3, the DNA is TGTGCCAGCAGTTTAGTAGATCGGAGGAGCAGGGTCTATGGCTACACCTTC. Its protein is CASSLVDRRSRVYGYTF.

The rearrangement joins TRBV9 to TRBJ2-7, with 12 bases matching TRBD2. This CDR3 spans 15 amino acids. Germline assignment: CDR1 SGDLS and CDR2 YYNGEE. V shed 8 bases, J shed 5 bases, and the junction held 11 bases outside the gene matches. The CDR3 region has the DNA TGTGCCAGAAAACGACTAGCGGGAGTAATGAACGAGCAGTACTTC. This sequence encodes CARKRLAGVMNEQYF.

V usage is TRBV18 and J usage is TRBJ1-5; TRBD1 agrees at 8 bases. The CDR3 is made up of 14 amino acids. V lost 5 bases to trimming and J lost 6 bases; unmatched junction nucleotides: 6. Germline values: CDR1 KGHSH, CDR2 LQKENI. Here the CDR3 DNA reads TGTGCCAGCTCAAACCAGGGGGCCGGTCAGCCCCAGCATTTT. As protein: CASSNQGAGQPQHF. The whole variable domain, filled in from reference TRBV18 and TRBJ1-5, reads NAGVMQNPRHLVRRRGQEARLRCSPMKGHSHVYWYRQLPEEGLKFMVYLQKENIIDESGMPKERFSAEFPKEGPSILRIQQVVRGDSAAYFCASSNQGAGQPQHFGDGTRLSIL.

In this sample, this clonotype turned up a few times. The chain couples TRBV7-2 to TRBJ2-7; weak D call: TRBD1 (6 bases). The CDR3 is 13 amino acids. With 2 bases removed from V and 6 bases from J, the gap between germline ends came to 11 bases. The germline V gene has CDR1 SGHTA and CDR2 FQGNSA. CDR3 region: CASSLLEGVEQYF. The CDR3 DNA sequence: TGTGCCAGCAGCTTATTAGAGGGGGTCGAGCAGTACTTC.

V usage is TRBV5-1 and J usage is TRBJ2-6, with 7 bases aligning to TRBD2. This CDR3 region has 16 residues. After removal of 0 bases from V and 2 bases from J, the junction contained 2 bases not matched to a gene. Germline V lookup: CDR1 SGHRS, CDR2 YFSETQ. The CDR3 reads CASSLAGGTGANVLTF. In DNA, the CDR3 is TGCGCCAGCAGCTTGGCCGGGGGGACTGGGGCCAACGTCCTGACTTTC.

This clonotype was observed at least ten times. This chain connects TRBV28 to TRBJ1-5; a weak D match, TRBD1 (6 bases). Between the trimmed V and J ends, which lost 4 bases and 2 bases, there was a span of 18 bases. The CDR3 is made up of 17 amino acids. Germline V gives CDR1 MDHEN, CDR2 SYDVKM. CDR3 region: CASSSPGAPKGNQPQHF. The CDR3 coding sequence is TGTGCCAGCAGTTCTCCGGGGGCCCCCAAGGGCAATCAGCCCCAGCATTTT.

This clonotype has a handful of counts. The rearrangement uses TRBV15 and TRBJ2-7; tentatively, D is TRBD1 or TRBD2 (5 bases each). This CDR3 region has 16 residues. Trimming removed 1 base at V and 2 bases at J, with 15 bases between. Per the germline V gene, CDR1 is LNHNV and CDR2 is YYDKDF (reference sequence). Here the CDR3 reads CATSRAHGTVAYEQYF. In DNA form, the CDR3 reads TGTGCCACCAGCAGAGCCCACGGGACCGTAGCCTACGAGCAGTACTTC.

The V call is TRBV3-1, the J call TRBJ2-2; unclear D gene. The CDR3 contains 15 residues. Germline V gene lookup returns CDR1 LGHDT and CDR2 YNNKEL (reference sequence). V was clipped by 1 base and J by 3 bases, with 9 bases between them. CDR3 loop: CASSQGGVDTGELFF. The CDR3 bases are TGTGCCAGCAGCCAAGGCGGAGTGGACACCGGGGAGCTGTTTTTT.

The V and J genes are TRBV9 and TRBJ1-2; weak D call: TRBD1 (5 bases). Trimming shortened V by 3 bases and J by 4 bases, and 16 bases separated the two germline ends. The germline V gene encodes CDR1 SGDLS and CDR2 YYNGEE. The CDR3 extends over 15 amino acids. The CDR3 DNA sequence: TGTGCCAGCAGCGCGATTGCAGACGGGGGCTATGGCTACACCTTC. The encoded protein is CASSAIADGGYGYTF.

In regard to this clonotype: A much larger clone lies a single base off, so this may be a read error. The V call is TRBV6-1, the J call TRBJ2-7; 11 bases are a match to TRBD2. The junction had 16 bases not matched to a gene; V was cut back by 5 bases and J by 1 base. Germline lookup yields CDR1 MNHNS and CDR2 SASEGT. The CDR3 is 19 residues long. The CDR3 spells CASSLSTSTASGRSYEQYF. The CDR3 region has the DNA TGTGCCAGCAGTCTCAGTACGTCCACTGCTAGCGGGAGGTCCTACGAGCAGTACTTC.

This clonotype was recorded at least ten times. The V call is TRBV6-1, the J call TRBJ2-7; 7 nucleotides align to TRBD2. V was clipped by 11 bases and J by 4 bases; unmatched bases: 8. Germline-derived CDR1 and CDR2 are MNHNS and SASEGT. The CDR3 consists of 12 residues. CDR3 region: CALGGGPYEQYF. The CDR3 DNA is TGTGCCCTGGGGGGAGGGCCGTACGAGCAGTACTTC.

The chain uses TRBV5-6 and TRBJ2-4; unclear D gene. The V gene lost 0 bases and the J gene lost 0 bases, with 7 bases spanning the gap. Germline V lookup: CDR1 SGHDT, CDR2 YYEEEE. This CDR3 region has 15 residues. The CDR3 DNA reads TGTGCCAGCAGCTTGGGACTCCTAGCCAAAAACATTCAGTACTTC. Its translation: CASSLGLLAKNIQYF.

The chain employs TRBV2 and TRBJ1-1; TRBD1 aligns across 10 bases. The V and J ends lost 6 bases and 6 bases, in that order; junction bases with no gene match: 10. Germline lookup yields CDR1 SNHLY and CDR2 FYNNEI. The CDR3 covers 15 residues. DNA for the CDR3: TGTGCCAGCAGCCAGGGACAGGGGATGCTCTCTGAAGCTTTCTTT. Translated: CASSQGQGMLSEAFF.

The genes are TRBV6-1 and TRBJ1-2; the D gene is possibly TRBD1 (6 bases). The ends were cut back, 5 bases at V and 8 bases at J, with 15 bases in the middle. CDR1 and CDR2 (germline): MNHNS, SASEGT. The CDR3 is 13 amino acids. CDR3 sequence (DNA): TGTGCCAGCAGTCAAAACGACAGGCTCGGCTACACCTTC. This codes for CASSQNDRLGYTF.

Concerning this clonotype itself: One base away lies a much larger clone, so this may be a sequencing read error. No conserved phenylalanine or tryptophan is present at the end of the CDR3, so a read error is the likely explanation. This rearrangement joins TRBV11-1 to TRBJ2-7; 7 bases fit TRBD1. With V trimmed by 5 bases and J by 5 bases, 0 bases remained unmatched. Germline lookup yields CDR1 SGHAT and CDR2 FQDESV (reference sequence). The CDR3 contains 11 residues. CDR3 region: CASSDRDEQYL. The DNA for the CDR3 is TGTGCCAGCAGCGACAGGGACGAGCAGTACCTC.

This clonotype came up a few times. DNA for the CDR3: TGTGCCAGCAGTTCTATCGACTATGGCTACACCTTC. It translates to CASSSIDYGYTF. The chain recombines TRBV12-3 or TRBV12-4 with TRBJ1-2, with unresolved D. Deletions cut 4 bases from V and 3 bases from J, with 6 bases between. The CDR3 is 12 amino acids.

With respect to this clonotype: Since a much larger clone is just one base distant, this may be a read error. The rearrangement uses TRBV28 and TRBJ1-1, with D possibly matching TRBD1 (6 bases). CDR3 length: 17 amino acids. V lost 5 bases, J lost 0 bases, and 19 bases lay in between. Germline V lookup: CDR1 MDHEN, CDR2 SYDVKM. The chain's CDR3 is CASSLGAGVLMNTEAFF. The CDR3 region has the DNA TGTGCCAGCAGTCTCGGGGCAGGGGTTTTAATGAACACTGAAGCTTTCTTT.

This clonotype showed up just a few times. The chain combines TRBV5-1 with TRBJ2-7; maybe TRBD1 (5 bases). There are 12 residues in the CDR3. V shed 2 bases and J shed 6 bases, with 9 bases lying between them. Looked up from germline, CDR1 is SGHRS and CDR2 is YFSETQ. Here the CDR3 DNA reads TGCGCCAGCAGCTTATTGGGGCGCGAGCAGTACTTC. Translated: CASSLLGREQYF.

The gene calls are TRBV5-6 and TRBJ2-5, with 11 bases matching TRBD2. This CDR3 comprises 16 residues. Germline assignment: CDR1 SGHDT and CDR2 YYEEEE. Trimming cost V 4 bases and J 5 bases; bases outside gene matches: 10. In nucleotides, the CDR3 is TGTGCCAGCAGCAACTATAGCGGGAGGGCCCAGGAGACCCAGTACTTC. It encodes CASSNYSGRAQETQYF.

This chain joins TRBV7-3 and TRBJ1-1; 7 bases are a match to TRBD1. The ends lost 2 bases at V and 1 base at J; junction bases unmatched: 4. The CDR3 is 15 amino acids. Germline lookup yields CDR1 SGHTA and CDR2 FQGTGA. The CDR3 DNA is TGTGCCAGCAGCTTAGACAGGGCGGCGAACACTGAAGCTTTCTTT. This sequence encodes CASSLDRAANTEAFF. Together with reference TRBV7-3 and TRBJ1-1, the CDR3 gives the full variable domain: GAGVSQTPSNKVTEKGKYVELRCDPISGHTALYWYRQSLGQGPEFLIYFQGTGAADDSGLPNDRFFAVRPEGSVSTLKIQRTERGDSAVYLCASSLDRAANTEAFFGQGTRLTVV.

The J gene is TRBJ2-1, the V gene TRBV6-1; 15 bases are a match to TRBD2. Per germline, CDR1 MNHNS and CDR2 SASEGT. The CDR3 is 18 residues long. V shed 6 bases and J 3 bases; nucleotides not matched to a gene: 9. CDR3 in amino acids: CASSGTSGRRMGYNEQFF. DNA for the CDR3: TGTGCCAGCAGCGGGACTAGCGGGAGGAGGATGGGCTACAATGAGCAGTTCTTC.

This clonotype was observed a handful of times. The genes are TRBV29-1 and TRBJ1-2; D is ambiguous. The CDR3 contains 11 residues. Germline CDR1 and CDR2: SQVTM and ANQGSEA. This CDR3 reads CGGWEKNGYTF. The DNA of the CDR3 is TGCGGAGGCTGGGAGAAGAATGGCTACACCTTC.

Concerning this clonotype itself: The junction differs from germline at one of its ends, possibly a read error. The chain uses TRBV29-1 and TRBJ1-2; D not certain. CDR3 length: 12 residues. Germline-derived CDR1 and CDR2 are SQVTM and ANQGSEA. For the CDR3, the DNA is TGCAACGTTTGGAGAGGGTTCTATGGCTACACCTTC. This encodes CNVWRGFYGYTF.

Ten or more counts support this clonotype. V gene TRBV2 combines with J gene TRBJ1-2, with TRBD1 matching over 8 bases. Germline V gene data show CDR1 as SNHLY and CDR2 as FYNNEI. V shed 7 bases, J shed 4 bases, and the junction held 2 bases outside the gene matches. CDR3 length: 12 amino acids. The chain's CDR3 is CASTGTGYGYTF. The CDR3 bases are TGTGCCAGCACGGGGACAGGCTATGGCTACACCTTC.

The chain recombines TRBV10-3 with TRBJ1-1; no firm D call. This CDR3 has 15 amino acids. V lost 2 bases and J lost 1, with 11 bases in between. The germline V gene has CDR1 ENHRY and CDR2 SYGVKD. The CDR3 region is CAISEEASRNTEAFF. CDR3 coding DNA: TGTGCCATCAGTGAGGAGGCTTCCCGGAACACTGAAGCTTTCTTT.

The chain carries TRBV7-3 and TRBJ2-7; D is ambiguous. V lost 7 bases, J lost 0 bases, and 16 bases lay in between. The CDR3 consists of 15 residues. CDR1 and CDR2 (germline): SGHTA, FQGTGA. This chain's CDR3 is CASNPNSPFSYEQYF. The CDR3 region has the DNA TGTGCCAGCAACCCAAATTCCCCATTCTCCTACGAGCAGTACTTC.

This sequence joins TRBV7-9 and TRBJ1-4, with D hard to call. CDR1 and CDR2 from the germline V gene are SEHNR and FQNEAQ (reference sequence). The CDR3 is made up of 15 amino acids. V lost 1 base and J lost 7, with 13 bases in between. Here the CDR3 reads CASSLVGSPSEKLFF. The CDR3 DNA follows: TGTGCCAGCAGCTTAGTCGGCAGCCCTAGTGAAAAACTGTTTTTT.